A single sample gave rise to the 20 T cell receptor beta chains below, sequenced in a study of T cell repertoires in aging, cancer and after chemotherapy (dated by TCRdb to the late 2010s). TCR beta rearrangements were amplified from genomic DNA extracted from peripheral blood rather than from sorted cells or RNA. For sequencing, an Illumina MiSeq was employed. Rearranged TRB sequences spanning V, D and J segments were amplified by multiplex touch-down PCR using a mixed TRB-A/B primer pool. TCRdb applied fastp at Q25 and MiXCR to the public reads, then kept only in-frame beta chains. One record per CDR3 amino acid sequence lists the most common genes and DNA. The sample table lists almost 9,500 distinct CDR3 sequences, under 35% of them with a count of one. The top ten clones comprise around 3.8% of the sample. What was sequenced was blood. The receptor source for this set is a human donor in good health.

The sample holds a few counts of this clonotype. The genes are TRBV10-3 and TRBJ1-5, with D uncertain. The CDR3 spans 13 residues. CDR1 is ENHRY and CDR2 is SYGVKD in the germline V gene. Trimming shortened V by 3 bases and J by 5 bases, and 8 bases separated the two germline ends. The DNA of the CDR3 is TGTGCCATCAGTGATAATGTTGATCAGCCCCAGCATTTT. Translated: CAISDNVDQPQHF.

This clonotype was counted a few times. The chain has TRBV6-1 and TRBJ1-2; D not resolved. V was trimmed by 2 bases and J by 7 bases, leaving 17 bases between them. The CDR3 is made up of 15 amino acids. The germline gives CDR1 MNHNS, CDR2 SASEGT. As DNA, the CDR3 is TGTGCCAGCAGTGAACGGCTCGGTTGGTCGAGTGGCTACACCTTC. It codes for CASSERLGWSSGYTF.

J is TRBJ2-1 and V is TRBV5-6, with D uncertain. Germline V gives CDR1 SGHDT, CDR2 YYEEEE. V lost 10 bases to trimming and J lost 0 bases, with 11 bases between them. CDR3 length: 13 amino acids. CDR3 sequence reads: CAVKQSSYNEQFF. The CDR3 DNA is TGTGCCGTCAAACAGAGCTCCTACAATGAGCAGTTCTTC.

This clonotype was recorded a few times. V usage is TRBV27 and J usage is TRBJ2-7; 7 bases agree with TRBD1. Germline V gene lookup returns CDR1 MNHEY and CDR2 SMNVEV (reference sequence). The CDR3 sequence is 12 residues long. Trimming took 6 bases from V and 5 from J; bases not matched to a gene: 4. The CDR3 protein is CASSLQGNEQYF. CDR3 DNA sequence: TGTGCCAGCAGCTTACAGGGGAACGAGCAGTACTTC.

This CDR3 reads CSARDFRGAGETQYF. CDR3 coding DNA: TGCAGTGCTAGAGATTTCCGAGGGGCAGGGGAGACCCAGTACTTC. The gene calls are TRBV20-1 and TRBJ2-5, with D possibly being TRBD1 or TRBD2 (5 bases each). The germline V and J ends were trimmed by 0 bases and 5 bases, with 16 bases remaining between them. This CDR3 region has 15 residues. In germline, CDR1 is DFQATT, CDR2 SNEGSKA (reference sequence).

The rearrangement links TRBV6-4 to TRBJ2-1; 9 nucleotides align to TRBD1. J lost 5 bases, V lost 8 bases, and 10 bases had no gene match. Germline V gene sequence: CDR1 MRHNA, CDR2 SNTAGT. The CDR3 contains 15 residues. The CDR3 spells CASAPGQGYNNEQFF. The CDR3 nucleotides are TGTGCCAGCGCACCTGGACAGGGGTACAACAATGAGCAGTTCTTC.

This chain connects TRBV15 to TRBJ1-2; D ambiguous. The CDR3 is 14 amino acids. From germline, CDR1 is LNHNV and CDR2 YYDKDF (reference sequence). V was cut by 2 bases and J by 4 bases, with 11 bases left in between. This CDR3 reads CATSRNREFYGYTF. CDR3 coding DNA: TGTGCCACCAGCAGAAATAGAGAGTTCTATGGCTACACCTTC.

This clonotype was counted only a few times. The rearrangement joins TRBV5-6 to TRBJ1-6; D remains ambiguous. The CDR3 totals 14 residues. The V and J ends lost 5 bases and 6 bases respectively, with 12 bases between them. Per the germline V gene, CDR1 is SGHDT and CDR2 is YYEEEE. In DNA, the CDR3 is TGTGCCAGCAGAACGACGGGGATTAATTCACCCCTCCACTTT. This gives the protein CASRTTGINSPLHF.

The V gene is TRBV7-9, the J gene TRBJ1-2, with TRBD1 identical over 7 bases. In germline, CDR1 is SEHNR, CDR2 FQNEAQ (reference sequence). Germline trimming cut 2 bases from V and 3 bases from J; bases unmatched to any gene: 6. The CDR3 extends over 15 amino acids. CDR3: CASSLPDRVDYGYTF. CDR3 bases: TGTGCCAGCAGCTTACCCGACAGGGTAGACTATGGCTACACCTTC.

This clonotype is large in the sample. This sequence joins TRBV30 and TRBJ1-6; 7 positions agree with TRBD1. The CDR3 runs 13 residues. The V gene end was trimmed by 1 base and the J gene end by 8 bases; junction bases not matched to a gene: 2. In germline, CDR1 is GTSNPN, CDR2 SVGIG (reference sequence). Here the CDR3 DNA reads TGTGCCTGGAGTGAACAGGGGCATTCACCCCTCCACTTT. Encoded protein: CAWSEQGHSPLHF.

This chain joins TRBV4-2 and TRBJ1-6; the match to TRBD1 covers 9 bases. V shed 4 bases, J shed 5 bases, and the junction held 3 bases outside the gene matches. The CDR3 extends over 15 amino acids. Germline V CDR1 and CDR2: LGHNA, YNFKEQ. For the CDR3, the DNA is TGTGCCAGCAGCCCCCGGGACAGGGATAATTCACCCCTCCACTTT. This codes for CASSPRDRDNSPLHF.

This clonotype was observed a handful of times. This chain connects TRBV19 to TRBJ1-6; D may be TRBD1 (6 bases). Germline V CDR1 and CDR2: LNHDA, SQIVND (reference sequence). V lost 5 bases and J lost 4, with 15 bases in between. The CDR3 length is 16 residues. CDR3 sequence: CASSLRTASYNSPLHF. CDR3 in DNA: TGTGCCAGTAGTCTTCGGACAGCTTCTTATAATTCACCCCTCCACTTT.

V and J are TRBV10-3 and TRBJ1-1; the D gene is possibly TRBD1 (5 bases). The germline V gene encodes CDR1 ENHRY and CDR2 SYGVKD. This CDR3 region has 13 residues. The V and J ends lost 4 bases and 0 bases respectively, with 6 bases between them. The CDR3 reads CAISGQLNTEAFF. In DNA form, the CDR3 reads TGTGCCATCAGTGGACAGTTGAACACTGAAGCTTTCTTT.

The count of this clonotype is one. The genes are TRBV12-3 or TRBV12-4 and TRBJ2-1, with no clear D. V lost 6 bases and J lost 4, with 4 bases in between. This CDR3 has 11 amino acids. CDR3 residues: CASRRYNEQFF. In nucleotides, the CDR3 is TGTGCCAGCAGGCGATACAATGAGCAGTTCTTC.

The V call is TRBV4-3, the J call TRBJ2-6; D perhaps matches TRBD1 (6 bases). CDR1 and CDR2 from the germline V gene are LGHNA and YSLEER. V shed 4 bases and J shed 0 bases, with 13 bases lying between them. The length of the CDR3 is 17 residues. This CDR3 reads CASSPQDSGSGANVLTF. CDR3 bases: TGCGCCAGCAGCCCTCAGGACAGTGGCTCTGGGGCCAACGTCCTGACTTTC.

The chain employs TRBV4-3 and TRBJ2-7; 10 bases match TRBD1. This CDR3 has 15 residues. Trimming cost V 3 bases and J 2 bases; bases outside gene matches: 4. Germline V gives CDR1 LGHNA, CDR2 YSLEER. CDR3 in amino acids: CASSHSGTGAYEQYF. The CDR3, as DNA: TGCGCCAGCAGCCATTCCGGGACAGGGGCCTACGAGCAGTACTTC.

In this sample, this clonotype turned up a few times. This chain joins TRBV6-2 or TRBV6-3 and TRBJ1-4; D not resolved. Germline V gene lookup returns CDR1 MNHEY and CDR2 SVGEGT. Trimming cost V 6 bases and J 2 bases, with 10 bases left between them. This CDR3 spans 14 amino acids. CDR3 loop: CASREGGTNEKLFF. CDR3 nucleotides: TGTGCCAGCAGAGAGGGAGGGACTAATGAAAAACTGTTTTTT.

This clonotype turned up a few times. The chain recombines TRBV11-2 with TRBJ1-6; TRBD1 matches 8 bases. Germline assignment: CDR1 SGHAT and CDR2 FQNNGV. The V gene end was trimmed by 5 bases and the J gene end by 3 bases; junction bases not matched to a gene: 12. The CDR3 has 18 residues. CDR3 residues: CASSPSGRQGFYNSPLHF. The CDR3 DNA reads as TGTGCCAGCAGCCCCTCGGGGAGACAGGGGTTCTATAATTCACCCCTCCACTTT.

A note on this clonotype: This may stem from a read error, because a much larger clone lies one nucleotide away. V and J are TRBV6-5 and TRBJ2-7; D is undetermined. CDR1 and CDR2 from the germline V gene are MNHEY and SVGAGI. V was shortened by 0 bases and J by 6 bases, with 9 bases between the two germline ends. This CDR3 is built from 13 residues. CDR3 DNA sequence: TGTGCCAGCAGTTACTCGAGTATTGTCGAGCAGTACTTC. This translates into CASSYSSIVEQYF.

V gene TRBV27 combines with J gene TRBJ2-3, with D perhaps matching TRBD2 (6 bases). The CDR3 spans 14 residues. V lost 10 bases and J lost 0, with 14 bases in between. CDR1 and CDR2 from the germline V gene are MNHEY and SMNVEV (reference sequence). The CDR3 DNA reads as TGTGCCACTACCGGGACTTTGAGCACAGATACGCAGTATTTT. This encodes CATTGTLSTDTQYF.